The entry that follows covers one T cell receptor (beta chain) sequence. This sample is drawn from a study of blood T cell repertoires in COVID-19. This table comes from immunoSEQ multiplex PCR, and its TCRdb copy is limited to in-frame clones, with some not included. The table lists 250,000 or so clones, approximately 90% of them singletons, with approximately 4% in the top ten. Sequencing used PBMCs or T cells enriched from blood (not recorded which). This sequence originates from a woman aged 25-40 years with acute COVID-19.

CDR3 sequence reads: CASSLKWENYGYTF. The CDR3, as DNA: TGTGCCAGCAGCTTAAAATGGGAGAACTATGGCTACACCTTC. The rearrangement joins TRBV7-2 to TRBJ1-2; no reliable D call. V dropped 2 bases and J dropped 2 bases, with 9 bases sitting between them. CDR3 size: 14 residues. Germline CDR1 is SGHTA and CDR2 is FQGNSA. Supplemented by reference TRBV7-2 and TRBJ1-2, the full variable domain reads GAGVSQSPSNKVTEKGKDVELRCDPISGHTALYWYRQSLGQGLEFLIYFQGNSAPDKSGLPSDRFSAERTGGSVSTLTIQRTQQEDSAVYLCASSLKWENYGYTFGSGTRLTVV.